This T cell receptor beta chain emerged from a study of CD8+CD57+ T cells in acquired aplastic anemia. Study at large: DNA per sorted CD4+ or CD8+ sample ranged roughly 0.19 to 30 ug, averaging about 3.4 ug.

Overall study findings and caveats: Patients and healthy controls showed no significant CD8+ Simpson's diversity difference.

Patients sequenced had flow cytometry evidence of CD8+CD57+ cell expansion. Germline V gene data show CDR1 as SGDLS and CDR2 as YYNGEE. This CDR3 region has 12 residues. Trimming took 0 bases from V and 6 from J, leaving 4 bases between them. The TCR beta profiling, which covered VDJ combination and CDR3 sequence, was carried out using genomic DNA as the template. TCRdb re-derived calls from the reads in MiXCR, one entry per CDR3 protein. The sample lists some 180,000 distinct CDR3 sequences; around 50% were seen once. This clonotype was detected a few times. Its antigen is unknown. The sample was sorted CD4+, CD8+, or CD8+CD57+ T cells (not recorded which) from PBMCs. The clonotype comes from a human donor with aplastic anemia. V usage is TRBV9 and J usage is TRBJ2-1; D remains ambiguous. CDR3 sequence (DNA): TGTGCCAGCAGCGTAGCTGGCAATGAGCAGTTCTTC. Translation gives CASSVAGNEQFF.